These 14 T cell receptor beta chains originate from one sample sequenced in a study of shared clonotypes between healthy human individuals. Sequencing was performed with immunoSEQ multiplex PCR; in TCRdb, only in-frame clones are kept and a portion is missing. The sample lists roughly 1 million clones; approximately 76% were seen once. The sequenced sample consisted of memory CD4+ T cells sorted from blood. Noted subset: CD45RA-negative fraction. The receptors originated from a man in his late teens or twenties in good health.

This clone was detected once. This chain joins TRBV7-9 and TRBJ2-1, with 10 bases identical to TRBD1. CDR1 SEHNR and CDR2 FQNEAQ come from the germline V gene (reference sequence). The J segment lost 6 bases and the V segment lost 8 bases, leaving 7 bases of the junction unmatched. The CDR3 is 14 amino acids. CDR3 amino acids: CASGTGTGANEQFF. The CDR3 DNA follows: TGTGCCAGCGGAACCGGGACAGGGGCCAATGAGCAGTTCTTC.

As for this clone: A much larger clonotype is one base distant, so this may be a read error. Other DNA variants within this sample encode the same CDR3. The chain combines TRBV9 with TRBJ2-3, with 12 bases matching TRBD2. The CDR3 length is 16 residues. From germline, CDR1 is SGDLS and CDR2 YYNGEE. The trim removed 4 bases at V and 0 bases at J, leaving 3 bases unmatched. The CDR3, as DNA: TGTGCCAGCAGCTCAGGACTAGCGGGGAGCACAGATACGCAGTATTTT. Translated, it gives CASSSGLAGSTDTQYF.

This clone appeared a few times. The genes are TRBV9 and TRBJ2-3, with 9 bases that match TRBD2. The CDR3 has 19 amino acids. Per the germline V gene, CDR1 is SGDLS and CDR2 is YYNGEE. The ends lost 0 bases at V and 2 bases at J; junction bases unmatched: 13. CDR3 residues: CASSVAGRSAGGPTDTQYF. The DNA of the CDR3 is TGTGCCAGCAGCGTAGCGGGCCGGTCGGCGGGGGGGCCCACAGATACGCAGTATTTT.

The chain is built from TRBV23-1 and TRBJ1-5; TRBD1 might be the D (5 bases). TRBV23-1 qualifies as an ORF whose function is uncertain. The CDR3 has 14 amino acids. V was trimmed by 4 bases and J by 5 bases, leaving 12 bases between them. This chain's CDR3 is CASSRGVGDQPQHF. DNA for the CDR3: TGCGCCAGCAGTCGAGGAGTGGGGGATCAGCCCCAGCATTTT.

With regard to this clone: Other nucleotide sequences from this sample produce the same CDR3. The chain links TRBV11-2 to TRBJ2-5; D might be TRBD1 (5 bases). The CDR3 loop spans 14 amino acids. The germline gives CDR1 SGHAT, CDR2 FQNNGV. Between the trimmed V and J ends, which lost 1 base and 1 base, there was a span of 7 bases. This CDR3 reads CASSLGQLQETQYF. The CDR3, as DNA: TGTGCCAGCAGCTTAGGACAGCTCCAAGAGACCCAGTACTTC.

The chain links TRBV5-8 to TRBJ1-5; D perhaps matches TRBD1 (5 bases). V was cut by 1 base and J by 0 bases, with 20 bases left in between. In germline, CDR1 is SGHTS, CDR2 YDEGEE. The CDR3 extends over 19 amino acids. Written as DNA, the CDR3 is TGTGCCAGCAGCTTGCTCTGGGACTCAGACCGTTATAGCAATCAGCCCCAGCATTTT. This codes for CASSLLWDSDRYSNQPQHF.

The chain combines TRBV18 with TRBJ2-5; no reliable D call. Per germline, CDR1 KGHSH and CDR2 LQKENI. V shed 3 bases and J shed 5 bases, with 10 bases lying between them. This CDR3 is built from 13 residues. The CDR3 DNA follows: TGTGCCAGCTCACCCCCGATGACTGAGACCCAGTACTTC. Translated: CASSPPMTETQYF.

The rearrangement uses TRBV14 and TRBJ1-4; no definite D call. Germline CDR1 is SGHDN and CDR2 is FVKESK. V was cut by 1 base and J by 4 bases, with 19 bases left in between. This CDR3 is 18 amino acids long. DNA for the CDR3: TGTGCCAGCAGCCAAGTTTTTAACCTCGGCAGCCTTAATGAAAAACTGTTTTTT. Protein product: CASSQVFNLGSLNEKLFF.

The rearrangement uses TRBV10-2 and TRBJ2-7; D is unclear. The CDR3 length is 12 residues. V gave up 0 bases and J gave up 5 bases, with 5 bases separating them. Per germline, CDR1 WSHSY and CDR2 SAAADI. The DNA for the CDR3 is TGCGCCAGCAGTGAGTCGATGCACGAGCAGTACTTC. Translation gives CASSESMHEQYF.

The J gene is TRBJ2-1, the V gene TRBV7-6; 7 nucleotides match TRBD2. The germline CDR1 and CDR2 sequences are SGHVS and FNYEAQ. The CDR3 is made up of 16 amino acids. J lost 2 bases, V lost 5 bases, and 9 bases had no gene match. The CDR3, as DNA: TGTGCCAGCAGCCAAGTAGCCGGGACTACCTACAATGAGCAGTTCTTC. It yields the protein CASSQVAGTTYNEQFF.

The V gene is TRBV27, the J gene TRBJ2-3, with 7 bases that match TRBD1. Germline V gene lookup returns CDR1 MNHEY and CDR2 SMNVEV (reference sequence). The CDR3 has 15 residues. V was pared by 6 bases and J by 1 base, with 7 bases of the junction left unmatched. CDR3 nucleotide sequence: TGTGCCAGCAGCCTAAGGACAGGCCGCACAGATACGCAGTATTTT. Translation gives CASSLRTGRTDTQYF.

Comments on this clone: This same CDR3 is encoded by further DNA sequences in the sample. The chain is built from TRBV28 and TRBJ2-7, with D perhaps matching TRBD1 (6 bases). This CDR3 is 14 amino acids long. CDR1 and CDR2 (germline): MDHEN, SYDVKM. The ends were cut back, 6 bases at V and 2 bases at J, with 14 bases in the middle. CDR3 region: CASSPRTAPYEQYF. The DNA for the CDR3 is TGTGCCAGCAGCCCCAGGACAGCCCCCTACGAGCAGTACTTC.

The V and J genes are TRBV2 and TRBJ2-7, with D unclear. V lost 2 bases to trimming and J lost 11 bases, with 10 bases between them. Per germline, CDR1 SNHLY and CDR2 FYNNEI. CDR3 length: 11 amino acids. CDR3 amino acids: CASSELWAEYF. In nucleotides, the CDR3 is TGTGCCAGCAGTGAATTATGGGCGGAGTACTTC.

The chain links TRBV5-1 to TRBJ2-5; D may be TRBD2 (6 bases). The CDR3 contains 12 residues. Trimming took 3 bases from V and 7 from J, leaving 10 bases between them. Germline-derived CDR1 and CDR2 are SGHRS and YFSETQ. The CDR3 reads CASSSGRGTQYF. CDR3 coding DNA: TGCGCCAGCAGCTCGGGGCGGGGGACCCAGTACTTC.